The entry that follows covers one TCR beta chain sequence. The data originate from a study of T-cell memory formation after mild COVID-19. V was pared by 5 bases and J by 0 bases, with 11 bases between. The CDR3 has 15 amino acids. The germline gives CDR1 MNHEY, CDR2 SVGAGI. TCRdb recomputed calls from the 5' RACE reads with MiXCR, one row per CDR3 protein. The repertoire holds 100,000 to 150,000 distinct CDR3 sequences, with over 15% as singletons. The gene calls are TRBV6-5 and TRBJ1-5, with a tentative D call TRBD1 (5 bases). This sequence was found in a man between 18 and 29 years old who had mild COVID-19 (a few samples of this study predate the infection). Cell type and time point are not known. Sample: PBMCs or a T cell subset sorted from them (not recorded which). The CDR3 DNA is TGTGCCAGCAGTGACCGGGGCTATAGCAATCAGCCCCAGCATTTT. It specifies CASSDRGYSNQPQHF.